A single sample gave rise to the 32 T cell receptor beta chains below, sequenced in a study of blood T cell repertoires in COVID-19 (dated by TCRdb to 2019 to 2021). The library was produced with the immunoSEQ multiplex PCR assay. Not all clones reach the TCRdb copy of this immuneACCESS table, which keeps in-frame sequences only. Checked studies attribute under half of the gap to unresolved V genes and leave the rest unexplained. Recorded for this sample are about 90,000 clones; about 80% of them occurred a single time. The biggest ten clones account for more than 6.5% of the sample. The sequencing sample was made of peripheral blood. Source of these receptors: a man aged 65 to 79 with acute or convalescent COVID-19.

This sequence joins TRBV6-1 and TRBJ1-2, with 8 bases fitting TRBD1. The length of the CDR3 is 14 residues. The V gene's germline CDR1 is MNHNS and CDR2 SASEGT. V lost 3 bases to trimming and J lost 4 bases; unmatched junction nucleotides: 4. CDR3: CASSDRGLTYGYTF. CDR3 in DNA: TGTGCCAGCAGTGACAGGGGGCTTACCTATGGCTACACCTTC.

The chain links TRBV10-3 to TRBJ1-5; D gene uncertain. CDR1 and CDR2 (germline): ENHRY, SYGVKD. Trimming took 2 bases from V and 6 from J, leaving 8 bases between them. The CDR3 has 13 amino acids. CDR3 protein: CAISEGSGQPQHF. The CDR3 DNA reads as TGTGCCATCAGTGAGGGGTCGGGTCAGCCCCAGCATTTT.

This chain connects TRBV2 to TRBJ1-1; TRBD1 is a possible D gene (6 bases). The CDR3 totals 14 residues. Trimming shortened V by 4 bases and J by 1 base, and 10 bases separated the two germline ends. Germline assignment: CDR1 SNHLY and CDR2 FYNNEI. Here the CDR3 DNA reads TGTGCCAGCAGTGTGAAACAGGGGAACACTGAAGCTTTCTTT. Amino acid sequence: CASSVKQGNTEAFF.

This sequence joins TRBV9 and TRBJ2-7; 9 bases map to TRBD2. The trim removed 0 bases at V and 5 bases at J, leaving 6 bases unmatched. The CDR3 contains 15 residues. Per the germline V gene, CDR1 is SGDLS and CDR2 is YYNGEE. The CDR3 bases are TGTGCCAGCAGCGTAGTTGCGGGAGGGCCACACGAGCAGTACTTC. This sequence encodes CASSVVAGGPHEQYF.

This CDR3 reads CASTLRLGTSLPFF. The CDR3 DNA is TGTGCCAGTACCCTCCGATTGGGGACTAGTCTACCGTTCTTC. The V call is TRBV19, the J call TRBJ2-1; 8 bases fit TRBD2. Germline V gene lookup returns CDR1 LNHDA and CDR2 SQIVND (reference sequence). The CDR3 totals 14 residues. Trimming took 7 bases from V and 15 from J; bases not matched to a gene: 17.

In its sample, this clone was seen a few times. This sequence joins TRBV5-1 and TRBJ1-1; D unresolved. The CDR3 is made up of 15 amino acids. Germline assignment: CDR1 SGHRS and CDR2 YFSETQ. V lost 0 bases to trimming and J lost 7 bases, with 16 bases between them. CDR3 sequence reads: CASSLGGRDFIEAFF. The CDR3, as DNA: TGCGCCAGCAGCTTGGGCGGGAGGGATTTCATTGAAGCTTTCTTT.

This chain connects TRBV10-3 to TRBJ2-7, with D perhaps matching TRBD2 (5 bases). The V gene's germline CDR1 is ENHRY and CDR2 SYGVKD. This CDR3 is 15 amino acids long. V lost 2 bases to trimming and J lost 1 base, with 12 bases between them. The CDR3 DNA reads TGTGCCATCAGTGAGCTTCGGACTGGGTCCTACGAGCAGTACTTC. This gives the protein CAISELRTGSYEQYF.

This rearrangement joins TRBV11-3 to TRBJ2-2; D is unclear. The V end lost 1 base, the J end lost 4 bases, and 7 bases lay between the germline ends. The CDR3 length is 14 residues. The germline V gene has CDR1 SGHNT and CDR2 YENEEA. The CDR3 spells CASSLGIGTGELFF. DNA for the CDR3: TGTGCCAGCAGCTTAGGCATCGGCACCGGGGAGCTGTTTTTT.

This clone was counted a single time. Germline and junction disagree at one end, which may indicate a read error. CDR3 loop: CASSLVARASNQPQHF. In nucleotides, the CDR3 is TGTGCTAGCAGCTTAGTGGCCAGGGCCAGCAATCAGCCCCAGCATTTT. The rearrangement uses TRBV7-7 and TRBJ1-5, with D possibly matching TRBD1 (5 bases). This CDR3 comprises 16 residues. Germline assignment: CDR1 SSHAT and CDR2 FNYEAQ (reference sequence).

The J gene is TRBJ1-1, the V gene TRBV9; the D is unclear. Trimming took off 4 bases at V and 6 bases at J, with 13 bases between the two ends. CDR3 length equals 13 residues. Germline V gene lookup returns CDR1 SGDLS and CDR2 YYNGEE. CDR3 residues: CASSSWAGAEAFF. CDR3 sequence (DNA): TGTGCCAGCAGCTCTTGGGCCGGCGCTGAAGCTTTCTTT. The whole variable domain, remainder taken from reference TRBV9 and TRBJ1-1, is DSGVTQTPKHLITATGQRVTLRCSPRSGDLSVYWYQQSLDQGLQFLIQYYNGEERAKGNILERFSAQQFPDLHSELNLSSLELGDSALYFCASSSWAGAEAFFGQGTRLTVV.

This rearrangement joins TRBV7-9 to TRBJ2-3, with 8 bases lining up with TRBD2. J gave up 1 base and V 1 base, and 4 bases lay outside the gene matches. Germline CDR1 SEHNR, CDR2 FQNEAQ (reference sequence). The CDR3 loop spans 16 amino acids. This CDR3 is CASSLVAAGGTDTQYF. The CDR3 DNA reads TGTGCCAGCAGCTTAGTAGCAGCGGGGGGCACAGATACGCAGTATTTT.

The chain recombines TRBV7-9 with TRBJ1-2; 7 positions agree with TRBD1. The CDR3 sequence is 15 residues long. V shed 2 bases, J shed 3 bases, and the junction held 6 bases outside the gene matches. Germline CDR1 reads SEHNR; CDR2 reads FQNEAQ (reference sequence). In DNA form, the CDR3 reads TGTGCCAGCAGCTTAAGCAGGGGGAGCTACTATGGCTACACCTTC. Its translation: CASSLSRGSYYGYTF. The whole variable domain, filled in from reference TRBV7-9 and TRBJ1-2, reads DTGVSQNPRHKITKRGQNVTFRCDPISEHNRLYWYRQTLGQGPEFLTYFQNEAQLEKSRLLSDRFSAERPKGSFSTLEIQRTEQGDSAMYLCASSLSRGSYYGYTFGSGTRLTVV.

V and J are TRBV9 and TRBJ1-6, with 10 bases aligning to TRBD1. This CDR3 has 19 residues. Trimming at V came to 4 bases and at J to 7 bases, leaving 17 bases not matched to a gene. Looked up from germline, CDR1 is SGDLS and CDR2 is YYNGEE. The CDR3 DNA follows: TGTGCCAGCAGCCCAGGGACAGGGGAAGGGGGCGCTAAGAATTCACCCCTCCACTTT. Encoded protein: CASSPGTGEGGAKNSPLHF.

The chain couples TRBV3-1 (or the pseudogene TRBV3-2) to TRBJ2-1; D is uncertain. This CDR3 contains 13 residues. The V and J ends lost 1 base and 9 bases respectively, with 10 bases between them. Germline assignment: CDR1 LGHDT and CDR2 YNNKEL (reference sequence). The DNA of the CDR3 is TGTGCCAGCAGCCAAGGGTCTCGAGGTGAGCAGTTCTTC. Translated: CASSQGSRGEQFF.

V gene TRBV27 combines with J gene TRBJ1-2; 7 bases align to TRBD1. The CDR3 spans 15 residues. V shed 0 bases and J 7 bases; nucleotides not matched to a gene: 8. CDR1 and CDR2 from the germline V gene are MNHEY and SMNVEV (reference sequence). CDR3 DNA: TGTGCCAGCAGTTTATCGGAACAGGGGTGGGCTGGCTACACCTTC. As protein: CASSLSEQGWAGYTF.

The chain joins TRBV12-3 or TRBV12-4 to TRBJ1-5; D not resolved. V dropped 6 bases and J dropped 2 bases, with 5 bases sitting between them. The CDR3 length is 12 residues. The CDR3 bases are TGTGCCAGCAGGTATGGCAATCAGCCCCAGCATTTT. It codes for CASRYGNQPQHF.

The V call is TRBV7-9, the J call TRBJ1-2, with 9 positions matching TRBD1. Trimming removed 1 base from V and 7 bases from J; junction bases left unmatched: 1. This CDR3 is 13 amino acids long. Looked up from germline, CDR1 is SEHNR and CDR2 is FQNEAQ (reference sequence). CDR3 in amino acids: CASSLGTGVGYTF. CDR3 nucleotide sequence: TGTGCCAGCAGCTTAGGGACAGGGGTTGGCTACACCTTC.

The chain has TRBV28 and TRBJ1-1; 10 bases are shared with TRBD1. The CDR3 is made up of 17 amino acids. Losses at the gene ends were 3 bases for V and 0 bases for J; bases not matched to a gene: 7. The V gene's germline CDR1 is MDHEN and CDR2 SYDVKM. The CDR3 is CASSFRTGGWMNTEAFF. CDR3 sequence (DNA): TGTGCCAGCAGTTTCAGGACAGGGGGTTGGATGAACACTGAAGCTTTCTTT. The full variable domain, completed using reference TRBV28 and TRBJ1-1, is DVKVTQSSRYLVKRTGEKVFLECVQDMDHENMFWYRQDPGLGLRLIYFSYDVKMKEKGDIPEGYSVSREKKERFSLILESASTNQTSMYLCASSFRTGGWMNTEAFFGQGTRLTVV.

V usage is TRBV7-9 and J usage is TRBJ2-2; a possible D gene is TRBD2 (6 bases). Per the germline V gene, CDR1 is SEHNR and CDR2 is FQNEAQ (reference sequence). V was cut by 3 bases and J by 4 bases, with 15 bases left in between. CDR3 length: 16 residues. CDR3 residues: CASSFFPGEPTGELFF. In nucleotides, the CDR3 is TGTGCCAGCAGCTTCTTCCCGGGGGAACCCACCGGGGAGCTGTTTTTT.

This chain links TRBV5-5 with TRBJ1-5; TRBD1 is a possible D gene (6 bases). V was cut by 0 bases and J by 6 bases, with 10 bases left in between. The germline gives CDR1 SGHKS, CDR2 YYEKEE (reference sequence). CDR3 length: 14 residues. CDR3 loop: CASSLGVGGQPQHF. In DNA form, the CDR3 reads TGTGCCAGCAGCTTGGGAGTAGGGGGTCAGCCCCAGCATTTT.

The chain is built from TRBV24-1 and TRBJ2-6; D might be TRBD1 (7 bases). From germline, CDR1 is KGHDR and CDR2 SFDVKD. CDR3 size: 17 residues. Between the trimmed V and J ends, which lost 4 bases and 2 bases, there was a span of 14 bases. In DNA, the CDR3 is TGTGCCACCAGTGACCCCCAGGGGGAGGCTGGGGCCAACGTCCTGACTTTC. It codes for CATSDPQGEAGANVLTF.

The chain is built from TRBV6-5 and TRBJ1-2; no clear D gene. Germline V CDR1 and CDR2: MNHEY, SVGAGI. V was trimmed by 6 bases and J by 5 bases, leaving 10 bases between them. This CDR3 is built from 12 residues. The CDR3 spells CASRTAPYGYTF. DNA for the CDR3: TGTGCCAGCAGAACAGCTCCATATGGCTACACCTTC.

This chain joins TRBV19 and TRBJ1-2; 12 bases agree with TRBD1. V shed 5 bases and J 8 bases; nucleotides not matched to a gene: 9. Germline V gene sequence: CDR1 LNHDA, CDR2 SQIVND (reference sequence). This CDR3 spans 15 amino acids. The CDR3 loop reads CASSSPGQGAWGYTF. Written as DNA, the CDR3 is TGTGCCAGTAGTTCACCGGGACAGGGGGCGTGGGGCTACACCTTC.

The chain combines TRBV7-9 with TRBJ2-2; D not resolved. The V end lost 6 bases, the J end lost 3 bases, and 20 bases lay between the germline ends. The CDR3 covers 17 residues. CDR1 and CDR2 from the germline V gene are SEHNR and FQNEAQ (reference sequence). The CDR3, as DNA: TGTGCCAGCAGTCACCCCATCCAGCGTGGAGACACCGGGGAGCTGTTTTTT. It encodes CASSHPIQRGDTGELFF.

The gene calls are TRBV4-1 and TRBJ1-4; D gene ambiguous. Germline CDR1 reads MGHRA; CDR2 reads YSYEKL. This CDR3 has 15 residues. Between the trimmed V and J ends, which lost 3 bases and 3 bases, there was a span of 11 bases. CDR3 bases: TGCGCCAGCAGCCATGAACACACGTCTAATGAAAAACTGTTTTTT. Translating gives CASSHEHTSNEKLFF.

The gene calls are TRBV28 and TRBJ2-3; 9 nucleotides line up with TRBD1. Germline V gene lookup returns CDR1 MDHEN and CDR2 SYDVKM. The ends lost 2 bases at V and 6 bases at J; junction bases unmatched: 15. The CDR3 totals 18 residues. The CDR3: CASSLSVPRQGEWDTQYF. The CDR3 coding sequence is TGTGCCAGCAGTTTAAGCGTCCCGCGACAGGGGGAATGGGATACGCAGTATTTT.

The chain recombines TRBV25-1 with TRBJ2-2; D may be TRBD1 (6 bases). This CDR3 spans 15 amino acids. With 5 bases removed from V and 0 bases from J, the gap between germline ends came to 10 bases. Germline V lookup: CDR1 MGHDK, CDR2 SYGVNS. The CDR3 DNA reads TGTGCCAGCAGTTCACAGGGCGCGAACACCGGGGAGCTGTTTTTT. Its translation: CASSSQGANTGELFF.

The sample holds a few counts of this clone. Written as DNA, the CDR3 is TGTGCCAGCACCTTGGACACATCAAACACTGAAGCTTTCTTT. Amino acids: CASTLDTSNTEAFF. J is TRBJ1-1 and V is TRBV6-5, with D possibly being TRBD1 (5 bases). Germline CDR1 reads MNHEY; CDR2 reads SVGAGI. The V gene lost 7 bases and the J gene lost 2 bases, with 14 bases spanning the gap. The CDR3 spans 14 residues.

This chain joins TRBV19 and TRBJ1-5; TRBD1 matches 7 bases. CDR3 length equals 16 residues. CDR1 is LNHDA and CDR2 is SQIVND in the germline V gene (reference sequence). Losses at the gene ends were 6 bases for V and 0 bases for J; bases not matched to a gene: 8. The CDR3 nucleotides read TGTGCCAGTAGCTTCCGGAACAGGGGTAGCAATCAGCCCCAGCATTTT. This translates into CASSFRNRGSNQPQHF.

The chain couples TRBV27 to TRBJ1-4; possibly TRBD1 for D (6 bases). CDR3 length: 16 amino acids. The germline V gene encodes CDR1 MNHEY and CDR2 SMNVEV (reference sequence). Between the trimmed V and J ends, which lost 5 bases and 7 bases, there was a span of 20 bases. CDR3 in amino acids: CASSITGSRDGEKLFF. The CDR3 bases are TGTGCCAGCAGTATAACAGGGAGCAGGGATGGTGAAAAACTGTTTTTT.

This clone was picked up a small number of times. The V call is TRBV28, the J call TRBJ1-2, with 9 bases matching TRBD1. This CDR3 is 14 amino acids long. Germline CDR1 MDHEN, CDR2 SYDVKM. V lost 5 bases and J lost 4; bases outside the gene matches: 5. The CDR3 region is CASSQQGASYGYTF. CDR3 in DNA: TGTGCCAGCAGTCAACAGGGGGCGTCCTATGGCTACACCTTC.

The chain has TRBV7-2 and TRBJ1-6; perhaps TRBD1 as D (6 bases). The CDR3 totals 15 residues. Germline CDR1 is SGHTA and CDR2 is FQGNSA. V was trimmed by 4 bases and J by 7 bases, leaving 14 bases between them. CDR3 sequence reads: CASSSRGDMNSPLHF. The CDR3 region has the DNA TGTGCCAGCAGCTCCAGGGGTGATATGAATTCACCCCTCCACTTT. The full variable domain, with the rest looked up from reference TRBV7-2 and TRBJ1-6, is GAGVSQSPSNKVTEKGKDVELRCDPISGHTALYWYRQSLGQGLEFLIYFQGNSAPDKSGLPSDRFSAERTGGSVSTLTIQRTQQEDSAVYLCASSSRGDMNSPLHFGNGTRLTVT.